The 29 T cell receptor beta chains below were found in one sample sequenced in a study of T-cell memory formation after mild COVID-19 (dated by TCRdb to the early 2020s). The library was prepared using 5' RACE. For sequencing, an Illumina NovaSeq 6000 was employed. TCRdb applied fastp at Q25 and MiXCR to the public reads, then kept only in-frame beta chains. Merged by CDR3 protein, the rows form single entries marked with the most common genes and DNA. This sample is represented by a few hundred thousand distinct CDR3 sequences; over 15% of them were singletons. The ten largest make up 20% to 25% of the sample. The specimen was PBMCs or a T cell subset sorted from them (not recorded which). Receptors were obtained from a man aged 18 to 29 who had mild COVID-19 (a few samples of this study predate the infection). The sample titles of this study are shuffled in the database, so cell type and time point are left out; the donor was told from shared clones.

In this sample, this clonotype turned up a few times. The chain combines TRBV7-2 with TRBJ1-2; D not resolved. Germline V gene lookup returns CDR1 SGHTA and CDR2 FQGNSA. The CDR3 consists of 11 residues. Between the trimmed V and J ends, which lost 6 bases and 8 bases, there was a span of 10 bases. In nucleotides, the CDR3 is TGTGCCAGCAGGTCCAATCTCGGCTACACCTTC. Protein sequence: CASRSNLGYTF.

This chain links TRBV6-2 or TRBV6-3 with TRBJ2-7; D uncertain. In germline, CDR1 is MNHEY, CDR2 SVGEGT. The CDR3 consists of 12 residues. The V and J ends lost 4 bases and 6 bases respectively, with 10 bases between them. The CDR3 DNA is TGTGCCAGCAGTTCCTCCCACGTCGAGCAGTACTTC. This translates into CASSSSHVEQYF.

The chain is built from TRBV4-1 and TRBJ1-4; D is unclear. The CDR3 contains 15 residues. V lost 0 bases, J lost 7 bases, and 12 bases lay in between. Germline V gene data show CDR1 as MGHRA and CDR2 as YSYEKL. Here the CDR3 reads CASSQDPLTAEKLFF. The CDR3 bases are TGCGCCAGCAGCCAAGATCCACTTACGGCTGAAAAACTGTTTTTT.

J is TRBJ2-2 and V is TRBV4-3, with 9 bases lining up with TRBD2. V dropped 1 base and J dropped 8; count of bases not matched to a gene: 5. CDR3 size: 15 residues. The germline V gene has CDR1 LGHNA and CDR2 YSLEER. CDR3 amino acids: CASSQGGTSRGELFF. In DNA form, the CDR3 reads TGCGCCAGCAGCCAAGGAGGGACTAGCAGGGGGGAGCTGTTTTTT.

This clonotype showed up many times. The chain carries TRBV9 and TRBJ2-7, with 12 bases identical to TRBD1. Germline lookup yields CDR1 SGDLS and CDR2 YYNGEE. Unmatched junction bases numbered 6, after V lost 3 bases and J lost 5 bases. The CDR3 has 15 residues. The chain's CDR3 is CASSAGQGAIDEQYF. The CDR3 nucleotides read TGTGCCAGCAGCGCGGGACAGGGGGCGATCGACGAGCAGTACTTC.

The chain combines TRBV19 with TRBJ2-5, with a possible D match to TRBD1 (6 bases). V was shortened by 3 bases and J by 3 bases, with 14 bases between the two germline ends. CDR3 length: 15 amino acids. CDR1 LNHDA and CDR2 SQIVND come from the germline V gene (reference sequence). CDR3 residues: CASSIVGQFEETQYF. The CDR3 DNA is TGTGCCAGTAGTATCGTGGGACAATTTGAAGAGACCCAGTACTTC.

This chain uses TRBV5-1 with TRBJ1-1; no reliable D call. This CDR3 has 14 residues. Germline CDR1 SGHRS, CDR2 YFSETQ. The ends were cut back, 4 bases at V and 2 bases at J, with 12 bases in the middle. Written as DNA, the CDR3 is TGCGCCAGCAGCCCTGGTTTTGGTAACACTGAAGCTTTCTTT. Its protein product is CASSPGFGNTEAFF.

The J gene is TRBJ1-2, the V gene TRBV7-3, with 7 bases identical to TRBD1. CDR3 size: 13 residues. J lost 8 bases, V lost 2 bases, and 5 bases had no gene match. Germline V gene lookup returns CDR1 SGHTA and CDR2 FQGTGA. In nucleotides, the CDR3 is TGTGCCAGCAGCTTATCACAGGGGCGGGGCTACACCTTC. Amino acid sequence: CASSLSQGRGYTF.

The chain couples TRBV14 to TRBJ2-1; 8 positions match TRBD2. Germline loops: CDR1 SGHDN, CDR2 FVKESK. With 4 bases clipped from V and 6 bases from J, the junction kept 11 bases outside the gene matches. The CDR3 sequence is 16 residues long. CDR3 nucleotides: TGTGCCAGCAGCCCCTTCACGAGGGCGGGGGGCAATGAGCAGTTCTTC. Amino acid sequence: CASSPFTRAGGNEQFF.

A few counts support this clonotype. This rearrangement joins TRBV4-1 to TRBJ1-1; tentative D call: TRBD1 (5 bases). The CDR3 loop spans 15 amino acids. The V and J ends lost 0 bases and 10 bases respectively, with 18 bases between them. Germline V CDR1 and CDR2: MGHRA, YSYEKL. The CDR3 loop reads CASSQEGLGLLGAFF. For the CDR3, the DNA is TGCGCCAGCAGCCAAGAGGGACTTGGGCTTTTGGGAGCTTTCTTT.

Only a few counts were recorded for this clonotype. The rearrangement uses TRBV7-2 and TRBJ2-1; D not resolved. From germline, CDR1 is SGHTA and CDR2 FQGNSA. The CDR3 is made up of 14 amino acids. The V end was cut by 4 bases, the J end by 7 bases, with 14 bases between. The CDR3 DNA sequence: TGTGCCAGCAGCTCTTGTTGCCCTGGGAATGAGCAGTTCTTC. The encoded protein is CASSSCCPGNEQFF.

The chain is built from TRBV6-2 or TRBV6-3 and TRBJ1-6; possible D gene TRBD1, 5 bases. The CDR3 totals 13 residues. V was shortened by 5 bases and J by 8 bases, with 10 bases between the two germline ends. CDR1 is MNHEY and CDR2 is SVGEGT in the germline V gene. CDR3 in DNA: TGTGCCAGCAGTAGGGGTTTTGATTCACCCCTCCACTTT. This translates into CASSRGFDSPLHF.

The table lists this clonotype with a few counts. The chain joins TRBV6-6 to TRBJ2-4; 7 bases agree with TRBD2. This CDR3 comprises 12 residues. The V gene end was trimmed by 5 bases and the J gene end by 9 bases; junction bases not matched to a gene: 4. CDR1 MNHNY and CDR2 SVGAGI come from the germline V gene (reference sequence). The CDR3 DNA is TGTGCCAGCAGTCGGGGGGTAGGCATTCAGTACTTC. This sequence encodes CASSRGVGIQYF.

V and J are TRBV9 and TRBJ2-7, with 8 bases aligning to TRBD1. Trimming cost V 3 bases and J 0 bases; bases outside gene matches: 2. Germline lookup yields CDR1 SGDLS and CDR2 YYNGEE. The CDR3 is 14 amino acids. CDR3 amino acids: CASSATGASYEQYF. Written as DNA, the CDR3 is TGTGCCAGCAGCGCGACAGGGGCCTCCTACGAGCAGTACTTC.

This clonotype was seen only a few times. The rearrangement links TRBV5-1 to TRBJ1-2; 7 bases are shared with TRBD1. The CDR3 runs 15 residues. In germline, CDR1 is SGHRS, CDR2 YFSETQ. V shed 4 bases and J 2 bases; nucleotides not matched to a gene: 8. The CDR3: CASSQSPGGNYGYTF. CDR3 sequence (DNA): TGCGCCAGCAGCCAGAGTCCAGGGGGAAACTATGGCTACACCTTC.

The sample holds a few counts of this clonotype. The chain combines TRBV9 with TRBJ1-5, with 9 bases that match TRBD1. This CDR3 is 15 amino acids long. The V segment lost 0 bases and the J segment 5 bases; nucleotides outside the gene matches: 3. Germline V gene sequence: CDR1 SGDLS, CDR2 YYNGEE. CDR3 protein: CASSVGGTGYQPQHF. In DNA, the CDR3 is TGTGCCAGCAGCGTAGGTGGGACAGGGTATCAGCCCCAGCATTTT. The whole variable domain, filled in from reference TRBV9 and TRBJ1-5, reads DSGVTQTPKHLITATGQRVTLRCSPRSGDLSVYWYQQSLDQGLQFLIQYYNGEERAKGNILERFSAQQFPDLHSELNLSSLELGDSALYFCASSVGGTGYQPQHFGDGTRLSIL.

The chain has TRBV6-2 or TRBV6-3 and TRBJ2-3; a possible D gene is TRBD2 (5 bases). Trimming removed 6 bases from V and 6 bases from J, with 13 bases in between. This CDR3 has 13 amino acids. In germline, CDR1 is MNHEY, CDR2 SVGEGT. CDR3 sequence (DNA): TGTGCCAGCAGGCAATCAACGGGGGATACGCAGTATTTT. Encoded protein: CASRQSTGDTQYF.

This clonotype was seen repeatedly, ten times or more. The rearrangement uses TRBV5-1 and TRBJ2-7; D remains ambiguous. This CDR3 region has 14 residues. Per the germline V gene, CDR1 is SGHRS and CDR2 is YFSETQ. V was clipped by 0 bases and J by 1 base, with 8 bases between them. Written as DNA, the CDR3 is TGCGCCAGCAGCTTGGACAGCGATTCCTACGAGCAGTACTTC. Its protein is CASSLDSDSYEQYF.

The V and J genes are TRBV28 and TRBJ2-3, with 7 bases identical to TRBD2. V trimming: 8 bases; J trimming: 1 base; junction bases outside the gene matches: 6. The CDR3 is made up of 14 amino acids. Germline CDR1 reads MDHEN; CDR2 reads SYDVKM. CDR3 nucleotide sequence: TGTGCCAGCGGGGTCAGCGGGGGCACAGATACGCAGTATTTT. Protein: CASGVSGGTDTQYF.

In this sample, this clonotype turned up a few times. The gene calls are TRBV7-9 and TRBJ1-2, with 7 bases lining up with TRBD1. The CDR3 runs to 13 residues. After removal of 11 bases from V and 7 bases from J, the junction contained 13 bases not matched to a gene. The germline gives CDR1 SEHNR, CDR2 FQNEAQ (reference sequence). This CDR3 is CASLDRFHRGYTF. DNA of the CDR3: TGTGCCTCTCTGGACAGGTTCCACCGTGGCTACACCTTC.

V gene TRBV20-1 combines with J gene TRBJ2-7; 9 bases agree with TRBD2. Germline trimming cut 6 bases from V and 6 bases from J; bases unmatched to any gene: 12. CDR3 length equals 14 residues. The germline CDR1 and CDR2 sequences are DFQATT and SNEGSKA (reference sequence). The CDR3 spells CSAGGVSGGREQYF. As DNA, the CDR3 is TGCAGTGCAGGAGGGGTGAGCGGGGGGCGCGAGCAGTACTTC.

The V gene is TRBV6-5, the J gene TRBJ1-5, with TRBD1 as a possible D gene (6 bases). Germline V gene data show CDR1 as MNHEY and CDR2 as SVGAGI. The V gene lost 2 bases and the J gene lost 0 bases, with 14 bases spanning the gap. The CDR3 length is 17 residues. The CDR3 reads CASSYPRQVDSNQPQHF. The DNA of the CDR3 is TGTGCCAGCAGTTACCCTCGACAGGTAGATAGCAATCAGCCCCAGCATTTT.

Many counts were recorded for this clonotype. The CDR3 coding sequence is TGCGCCAGCAGCTCGACGACAGTCACCCAAGAGACCCAGTACTTC. It specifies CASSSTTVTQETQYF. V is TRBV5-1 and J is TRBJ2-5; a possible D gene is TRBD1 (5 bases). This CDR3 is built from 15 residues. In germline, CDR1 is SGHRS, CDR2 YFSETQ. V lost 3 bases and J lost 1, with 13 bases in between.

This clonotype was counted between two and nine times. The chain links TRBV7-2 to TRBJ2-1; 10 bases fit TRBD2. The CDR3 has 12 residues. V was clipped by 5 bases and J by 10 bases; unmatched bases: 2. Germline CDR1 reads SGHTA; CDR2 reads FQGNSA. The CDR3 here is CASSLSGGEQFF. Written as DNA, the CDR3 is TGTGCCAGCAGCCTTAGCGGGGGGGAGCAGTTCTTC.

The rearrangement uses TRBV24-1 and TRBJ2-1, with 7 nucleotides matching TRBD1. The CDR3 extends over 15 amino acids. After removal of 9 bases from V and 0 bases from J, the junction contained 7 bases not matched to a gene. Germline CDR1 is KGHDR and CDR2 is SFDVKD. CDR3 sequence (DNA): TGTGCCACCTCCAAAGGGGACAGCTCCTACAATGAGCAGTTCTTC. Its translation is CATSKGDSSYNEQFF.

This chain links TRBV4-3 with TRBJ2-5; D remains unclear. Trimming removed 0 bases from V and 5 bases from J, with 13 bases in between. This CDR3 contains 15 residues. CDR1 and CDR2 (germline): LGHNA, YSLEER. The CDR3 region has the DNA TGCGCCAGCAGCCAAGAGCTGGGGTCGGGTGAGACCCAGTACTTC. Translating gives CASSQELGSGETQYF.

The chain is built from TRBV10-3 and TRBJ2-5; 8 bases map to TRBD2. V lost 0 bases, J lost 3 bases, and 9 bases stayed unmatched. Germline CDR1 and CDR2: ENHRY and SYGVKD. The CDR3 runs to 17 residues. CDR3 amino acids: CAISESGGAGVKETQYF. The CDR3 bases are TGTGCCATCAGTGAGTCGGGCGGAGCGGGGGTTAAAGAGACCCAGTACTTC.

The chain combines TRBV27 with TRBJ2-7, with 7 bases that match TRBD1. The CDR3 spans 16 residues. With V trimmed by 6 bases and J by 5 bases, 16 bases remained unmatched. Germline values: CDR1 MNHEY, CDR2 SMNVEV (reference sequence). The CDR3 nucleotides read TGTGCCAGCAGGGAACAGGGGCCTCCCCCACTGCACGAGCAGTACTTC. Amino acid sequence: CASREQGPPPLHEQYF.

This clonotype came up many times. V gene TRBV7-2 combines with J gene TRBJ2-7; 7 positions agree with TRBD2. Germline assignment: CDR1 SGHTA and CDR2 FQGNSA. The CDR3 sequence is 13 residues long. Trimming at V came to 1 base and at J to 3 bases, leaving 0 bases not matched to a gene. The CDR3 nucleotides read TGTGCCAGCAGCTTAGGGGGGGGCTACGAGCAGTACTTC. Translation gives CASSLGGGYEQYF.